This T cell receptor beta chain was sequenced during a study of Graves' ophthalmopathy and Graves' hyperthyroidism. Amplifying from RNA transcripts, the study obtained TCR beta CDR3 regions. RT-PCR in the first round used HTBI primers; a second-round multiplex PCR followed. TCRdb called the multiplex PCR reads again in MiXCR, with one record for every CDR3 protein. The sample consists of a few hundred thousand distinct CDR3 sequences, approximately 35% of them appearing once. Aged 18 to 65, the patients with hyperthyroidism had under 2 months' duration and were newly diagnosed. In this sample, this clonotype turned up a few times. This CDR3 is built from 15 residues. CDR1 and CDR2 (germline): SGHTA, FQGNSA. V was shortened by 1 base and J by 3 bases, with 11 bases between the two germline ends.

The genes are TRBV7-2 and TRBJ2-3; perhaps TRBD2 as D (5 bases). This receptor was identified in an adult man with Graves' hyperthyroidism. The sample consisted of peripheral blood or thyroid tissue (not recorded which). CDR3 residues: CASSLDPGGTDTQYF. The CDR3, as DNA: TGTGCCAGCAGCTTAGACCCGGGCGGGACAGATACGCAGTATTTT.